Following are 23 T cell receptor beta chains from one sample sequenced in a study of blood T cell repertoires in COVID-19. Assay: immunoSEQ multiplex PCR; the TCRdb copy retains only in-frame clones and omits some. The table has fewer than 250,000 clones, 75% to 90% seen once. The source material was peripheral blood. The receptors originated from a man between 25 and 39 years old with acute or convalescent COVID-19.

The genes are TRBV5-8 and TRBJ1-5; 11 nucleotides agree with TRBD1. Trimming took 4 bases from V and 10 from J; bases not matched to a gene: 4. The germline V gene encodes CDR1 SGHTS and CDR2 YDEGEE. There are 13 residues in the CDR3. For the CDR3, the DNA is TGTGCCAGCAGCCCGGGACAGGGGGAACCCCAGCATTTT. Its translation is CASSPGQGEPQHF.

The chain is built from TRBV9 and TRBJ2-1; 8 nucleotides match TRBD2. CDR1 and CDR2 from the germline V gene are SGDLS and YYNGEE. The CDR3 length is 16 residues. The junction had 6 bases not matched to a gene; V was cut back by 0 bases and J by 4 bases. CDR3 coding DNA: TGTGCCAGCAGCGTAGCCAGCGGGAGTATGTACAATGAGCAGTTCTTC. This sequence encodes CASSVASGSMYNEQFF.

The chain employs TRBV6-4 and TRBJ2-2; 10 bases map to TRBD2. This CDR3 has 15 amino acids. The V segment lost 6 bases and the J segment 1 base; nucleotides outside the gene matches: 2. Germline V gene lookup returns CDR1 MRHNA and CDR2 SNTAGT. In nucleotides, the CDR3 is TGTGCCAGCAGCGGGACTAGCGAGAACACCGGGGAGCTGTTTTTT. This gives the protein CASSGTSENTGELFF.

The V call is TRBV6-4, the J call TRBJ2-7; tentative D call: TRBD2 (5 bases). Germline V CDR1 and CDR2: MRHNA, SNTAGT. Trimming shortened V by 5 bases and J by 5 bases, and 19 bases separated the two germline ends. CDR3 length: 15 amino acids. CDR3: CASSLARKHLHEQYF. The CDR3, as DNA: TGTGCCAGCAGTTTAGCGAGAAAACATCTCCACGAGCAGTACTTC.

This clone is a singleton in its sample. This chain joins TRBV9 and TRBJ1-1, with TRBD1 matching over 9 bases. The junction had 14 bases not matched to a gene; V was cut back by 3 bases and J by 11 bases. Germline V lookup: CDR1 SGDLS, CDR2 YYNGEE. CDR3 size: 15 residues. This CDR3 is CASSAGSGTGKGAFF. DNA for the CDR3: TGTGCCAGCAGCGCCGGATCCGGGACAGGGAAGGGGGCTTTCTTT.

The rearrangement links TRBV11-2 to TRBJ1-3; 11 positions match TRBD1. CDR1 is SGHAT, CDR2 FQNNGV, per germline. V gave up 7 bases and J gave up 4 bases; unmatched junction bases: 12. The CDR3 totals 17 residues. The CDR3: CASTRTGGGQMGNTIYF. The CDR3 coding sequence is TGTGCCAGCACCCGGACAGGGGGCGGACAGATGGGAAACACCATATATTTT.

CDR3 sequence reads: CASSPRTGTHGYTF. The CDR3 nucleotides read TGTGCCAGCAGCCCACGGACAGGAACCCATGGCTACACCTTC. This chain connects TRBV11-2 to TRBJ1-2; TRBD1 agrees at 7 bases. Germline CDR1 SGHAT, CDR2 FQNNGV. CDR3 length: 14 amino acids. V lost 5 bases, J lost 6 bases, and 9 bases stayed unmatched.

This CDR3 is CASSPEGRGVFQETQYF. The CDR3 DNA follows: TGTGCCAGCAGCCCTGAGGGCAGGGGGGTTTTCCAAGAGACCCAGTACTTC. The chain joins TRBV5-6 to TRBJ2-5, with a possible D match to TRBD1 (7 bases). This CDR3 region has 17 residues. CDR1 is SGHDT and CDR2 is YYEEEE in the germline V gene. Trimming cost V 4 bases and J 1 base, with 20 bases left between them.

This rearrangement joins TRBV6-6 to TRBJ1-2, with D hard to call. The germline V gene encodes CDR1 MNHNY and CDR2 SVGAGI (reference sequence). V was cut by 0 bases and J by 6 bases, with 17 bases left in between. This CDR3 is 16 amino acids long. The CDR3 coding sequence is TGTGCCAGCAGTTACTCGAGTTCCGGGGTTGGTGATGGCTACACCTTC. This sequence encodes CASSYSSSGVGDGYTF.

The J gene is TRBJ2-1, the V gene TRBV5-1; TRBD1 matches at 12 bases. The germline V gene encodes CDR1 SGHRS and CDR2 YFSETQ. Germline trimming cut 3 bases from V and 8 bases from J; bases unmatched to any gene: 9. The length of the CDR3 is 16 residues. CDR3 sequence reads: CASSSTPGTGGHEQFF. The CDR3 DNA is TGCGCCAGCAGCTCCACCCCCGGGACAGGGGGCCATGAGCAGTTCTTC. The whole variable domain, filled in from reference TRBV5-1 and TRBJ2-1, reads KAGVTQTPRYLIKTRGQQVTLSCSPISGHRSVSWYQQTPGQGLQFLFEYFSETQRNKGNFPGRFSGRQFSNSRSEMNVSTLELGDSALYLCASSSTPGTGGHEQFFGPGTRLTVL.

The rearrangement joins TRBV4-1 to TRBJ2-1; 8 bases align to TRBD2. Germline V CDR1 and CDR2: MGHRA, YSYEKL. This CDR3 region has 16 residues. The V and J ends lost 2 bases and 4 bases, in that order; junction bases with no gene match: 7. CDR3 sequence reads: CASSQIWLAGYNEQFF. CDR3 coding DNA: TGCGCCAGCAGCCAAATCTGGCTAGCGGGTTACAATGAGCAGTTCTTC.

This clone was seen only once. The J gene is TRBJ1-1, the V gene TRBV29-1, with 8 bases fitting TRBD1. The CDR3 runs to 14 residues. The V gene's germline CDR1 is SQVTM and CDR2 ANQGSEA. Unmatched junction bases numbered 11, after V lost 6 bases and J lost 5 bases. CDR3 sequence (DNA): TGCAGCGTCCCGCAGGGGGCGGTTGATACTGAAGCTTTCTTT. Translation: CSVPQGAVDTEAFF. Full variable domain (rest looked up from reference TRBV29-1 and TRBJ1-1): SAVISQKPSRDICQRGTSLTIQCQVDSQVTMMFWYRQQPGQSLTLIATANQGSEATYESGFVIDKFPISRPNLTFSTLTVSNMSPEDSSIYLCSVPQGAVDTEAFFGQGTRLTVV.

This chain links TRBV5-1 with TRBJ2-5; 10 bases line up with TRBD1. The CDR3 is 14 residues long. The ends lost 4 bases at V and 3 bases at J; junction bases unmatched: 3. CDR1 and CDR2 from the germline V gene are SGHRS and YFSETQ. CDR3 in DNA: TGCGCCAGCAGCCACGGACAGGGGGAAGAGACCCAGTACTTC. It yields the protein CASSHGQGEETQYF.

Here the CDR3 reads CASSSLAISTDTQYF. The DNA of the CDR3 is TGTGCCAGCAGCTCGCTAGCGATAAGCACAGATACGCAGTATTTT. The V call is TRBV5-4, the J call TRBJ2-3, with D perhaps TRBD2 (6 bases). The CDR3 consists of 15 residues. V lost 3 bases and J lost 0, with 11 bases in between. Germline V gives CDR1 SGHNT, CDR2 YYREEE (reference sequence).

The genes are TRBV5-1 and TRBJ2-7; tentatively, D is TRBD1 (5 bases). The length of the CDR3 is 14 residues. CDR1 is SGHRS, CDR2 YFSETQ, per germline. The germline V and J ends were trimmed by 4 bases and 0 bases, with 11 bases remaining between them. The CDR3 DNA reads as TGCGCCAGCAGCCCCGAACAGGCCTCCTACGAGCAGTACTTC. Amino acids: CASSPEQASYEQYF.

This chain joins TRBV7-9 and TRBJ2-2; D not certain. The CDR3 has 16 residues. V gave up 5 bases and J gave up 0 bases, with 13 bases separating them. Germline CDR1 reads SEHNR; CDR2 reads FQNEAQ (reference sequence). CDR3 in DNA: TGTGCCAGCAGCGCCCTCCTATACCCGAACACCGGGGAGCTGTTTTTT. Translation gives CASSALLYPNTGELFF.

The table lists this clone with a few counts. The CDR3 sequence is CASSPVSGGAQETQYF. The CDR3 nucleotides read TGTGCCAGCAGTCCGGTTAGCGGGGGGGCCCAAGAGACCCAGTACTTC. V usage is TRBV2 and J usage is TRBJ2-5; 11 bases fit TRBD2. J lost 1 base, V lost 5 bases, and 6 bases had no gene match. Germline lookup yields CDR1 SNHLY and CDR2 FYNNEI. The CDR3 has 16 residues.

The V call is TRBV4-1, the J call TRBJ2-7; D is possibly TRBD2 (5 bases). The CDR3 length is 12 residues. Trimming removed 4 bases at V and 5 bases at J, with 9 bases between. CDR1 MGHRA and CDR2 YSYEKL come from the germline V gene. The CDR3 region has the DNA TGCGCCAGCAGCCCGGACGGGAACGAGCAGTACTTC. This translates into CASSPDGNEQYF.

In regard to this clone: The germline gene is not matched at one end of the junction; a read error may be the cause. The chain couples TRBV6-1 to TRBJ2-7; 11 bases are a match to TRBD2. The germline V gene encodes CDR1 MNHNS and CDR2 SASEGT. This CDR3 has 11 amino acids. CDR3 DNA sequence: TGTGCCAGCAGTGAAGGACTAGCGGGGAATTTC. This translates into CASSEGLAGNF.

The rearrangement joins TRBV4-1 to TRBJ1-4; TRBD1 is a possible D gene (5 bases). The CDR3 runs 18 residues. Germline V gene sequence: CDR1 MGHRA, CDR2 YSYEKL. The V end was cut by 6 bases, the J end by 0 bases, with 20 bases between. The CDR3 sequence: CASSFGGTKGPTNEKLFF. The CDR3 DNA is TGCGCCAGCAGTTTCGGGGGTACCAAGGGGCCAACTAATGAAAAACTGTTTTTT.

The chain carries TRBV11-2 and TRBJ2-3; D may be TRBD2 (5 bases). The CDR3 sequence is 15 residues long. Germline V gene data show CDR1 as SGHAT and CDR2 as FQNNGV. Trimming pared 5 bases from V and 2 bases from J, leaving 14 bases between. The CDR3 coding sequence is TGTGCCAGCAGCGCCCGACTACGTCCCACAGATACGCAGTATTTT. Residues: CASSARLRPTDTQYF. Full variable domain (missing parts from reference TRBV11-2 and TRBJ2-3): EAGVAQSPRYKIIEKRQSVAFWCNPISGHATLYWYQQILGQGPKLLIQFQNNGVVDDSQLPKDRFSAERLKGVDSTLKIQPAKLEDSAVYLCASSARLRPTDTQYFGPGTRLTVL.

The gene calls are TRBV3-1 (or the pseudogene TRBV3-2) and TRBJ2-3, with TRBD2 identical over 13 bases. The germline CDR1 and CDR2 sequences are LGHDT and YNNKEL (reference sequence). The V and J ends lost 0 bases and 3 bases, in that order; junction bases with no gene match: 15. The CDR3 is 21 amino acids. The CDR3 protein is CASSQDLTSGGSAQGTDTQYF. CDR3 in DNA: TGTGCCAGCAGCCAAGATCTGACTAGCGGGGGGTCAGCGCAAGGGACAGATACGCAGTATTTT.

The chain employs TRBV7-3 and TRBJ2-3, with 10 bases identical to TRBD1. Germline values: CDR1 SGHTA, CDR2 FQGTGA. With 5 bases clipped from V and 2 bases from J, the junction kept 10 bases outside the gene matches. CDR3 size: 17 residues. CDR3 sequence: CASSERPGQGITDTQYF. The DNA for the CDR3 is TGTGCCAGCAGCGAAAGACCGGGACAGGGGATCACAGATACGCAGTATTTT. The whole variable domain, remainder taken from reference TRBV7-3 and TRBJ2-3, is GAGVSQTPSNKVTEKGKYVELRCDPISGHTALYWYRQSLGQGPEFLIYFQGTGAADDSGLPNDRFFAVRPEGSVSTLKIQRTERGDSAVYLCASSERPGQGITDTQYFGPGTRLTVL.